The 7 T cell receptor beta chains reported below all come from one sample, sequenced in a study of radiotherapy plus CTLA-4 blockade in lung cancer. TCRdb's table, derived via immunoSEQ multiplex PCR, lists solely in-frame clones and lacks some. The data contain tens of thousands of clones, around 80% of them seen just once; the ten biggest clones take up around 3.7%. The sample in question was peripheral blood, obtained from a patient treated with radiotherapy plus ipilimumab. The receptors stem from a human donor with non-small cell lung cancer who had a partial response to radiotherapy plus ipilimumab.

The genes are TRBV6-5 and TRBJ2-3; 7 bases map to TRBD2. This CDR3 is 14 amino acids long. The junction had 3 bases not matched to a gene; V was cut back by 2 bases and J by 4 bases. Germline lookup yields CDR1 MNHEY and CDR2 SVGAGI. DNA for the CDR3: TGTGCCAGCAGTTACGCGGGGGAGGCAGATACGCAGTATTTT. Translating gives CASSYAGEADTQYF.

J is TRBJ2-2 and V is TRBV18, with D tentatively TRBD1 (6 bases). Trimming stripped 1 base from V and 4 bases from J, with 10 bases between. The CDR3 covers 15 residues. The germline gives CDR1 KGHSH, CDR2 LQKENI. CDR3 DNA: TGTGCCAGCTCACCACTCCAGGACAGCACCGGGGAGCTGTTTTTT. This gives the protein CASSPLQDSTGELFF.

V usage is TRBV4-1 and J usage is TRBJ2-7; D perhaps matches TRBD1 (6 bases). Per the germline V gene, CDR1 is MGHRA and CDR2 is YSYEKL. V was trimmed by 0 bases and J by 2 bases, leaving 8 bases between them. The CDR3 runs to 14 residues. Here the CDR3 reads CASSQDSGAYEQYF. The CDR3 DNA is TGCGCCAGCAGCCAAGACTCAGGGGCCTACGAGCAGTACTTC.

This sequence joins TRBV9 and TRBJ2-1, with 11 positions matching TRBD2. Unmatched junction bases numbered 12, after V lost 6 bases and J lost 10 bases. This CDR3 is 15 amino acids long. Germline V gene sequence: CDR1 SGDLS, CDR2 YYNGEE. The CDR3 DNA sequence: TGTGCCAGCACCCCCTCTGGGACTAGCGGCCGAGAGCAGTTCTTC. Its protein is CASTPSGTSGREQFF. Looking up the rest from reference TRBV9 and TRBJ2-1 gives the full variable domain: DSGVTQTPKHLITATGQRVTLRCSPRSGDLSVYWYQQSLDQGLQFLIQYYNGEERAKGNILERFSAQQFPDLHSELNLSSLELGDSALYFCASTPSGTSGREQFFGPGTRLTVL.

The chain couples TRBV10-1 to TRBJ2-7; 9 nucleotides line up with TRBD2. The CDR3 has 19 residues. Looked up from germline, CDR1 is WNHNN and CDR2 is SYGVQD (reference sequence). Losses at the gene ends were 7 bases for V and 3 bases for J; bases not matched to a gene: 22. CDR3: CASIPPLAGYATGFYEQYF. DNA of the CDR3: TGCGCCAGCATTCCCCCACTAGCGGGTTACGCTACGGGTTTCTACGAGCAGTACTTC.

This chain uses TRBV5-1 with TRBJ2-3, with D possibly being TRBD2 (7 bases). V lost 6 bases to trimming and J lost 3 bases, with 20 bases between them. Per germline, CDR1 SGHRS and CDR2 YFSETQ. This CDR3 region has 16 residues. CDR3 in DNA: TGCGCCAGCACGGATGGTGGGGGGGCCGGGACAGATACGCAGTATTTT. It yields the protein CASTDGGGAGTDTQYF.

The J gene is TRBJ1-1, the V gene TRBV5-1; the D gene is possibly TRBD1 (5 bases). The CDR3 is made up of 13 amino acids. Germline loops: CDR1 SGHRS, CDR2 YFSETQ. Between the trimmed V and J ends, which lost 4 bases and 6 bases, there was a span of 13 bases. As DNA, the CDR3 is TGCGCCAGCAGCCCCTTGGGAGGGGCTGAAGCTTTCTTT. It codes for CASSPLGGAEAFF.